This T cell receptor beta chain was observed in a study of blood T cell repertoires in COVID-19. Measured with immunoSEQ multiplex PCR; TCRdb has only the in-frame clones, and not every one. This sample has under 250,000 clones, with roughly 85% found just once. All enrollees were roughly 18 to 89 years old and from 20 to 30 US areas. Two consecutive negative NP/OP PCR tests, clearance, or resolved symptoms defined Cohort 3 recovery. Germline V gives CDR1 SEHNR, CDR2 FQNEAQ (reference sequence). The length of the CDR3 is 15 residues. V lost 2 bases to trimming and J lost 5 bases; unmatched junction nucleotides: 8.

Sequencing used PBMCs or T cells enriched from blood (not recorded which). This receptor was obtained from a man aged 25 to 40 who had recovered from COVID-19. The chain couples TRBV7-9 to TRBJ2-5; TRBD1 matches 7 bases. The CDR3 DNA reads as TGTGCCAGCAGCTTAATGGGACAGAGGTGGGAGACCCAGTACTTC. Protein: CASSLMGQRWETQYF.